This T cell receptor (beta chain) was profiled in a study of beta chain features in type 1 diabetes. Broader study findings: A pattern of fewer insertions and more deletions at VDJ junctions was seen in type 1 diabetes patients. Equally in patients and controls, PCR might preferentially amplify shorter templates.

Germline trimming cut 8 bases from V and 4 bases from J; bases unmatched to any gene: 7. The germline CDR1 and CDR2 sequences are MNHEY and SVGAGI. The CDR3 spans 13 residues. This clone was detected a few times. The antigen is not known. As every portion of the isolated RNA was reverse transcribed, the sequencing read expressed TCRB transcripts. Data came from immunoSEQ multiplex PCR; TCRdb stores just in-frame clones and leaves some out. The data contain under 300,000 clones, under 8.5% of them singletons. The TCR was taken from a woman under 30 in good health. The rearrangement links TRBV6-5 to TRBJ1-2; TRBD1 matches at 7 bases. Sequencing input: central memory CD4+ T cells from blood. The CDR3 reads CASSQGGAYGYTF. The CDR3 DNA sequence: TGTGCCAGCTCCCAGGGGGGAGCCTATGGCTACACCTTC.